The 23 T cell receptor beta chains below were found in one sample sequenced in a study of T cell changes during pregnancy in multiple sclerosis. Profiling relied on immunoSEQ multiplex PCR, and the TCRdb table lists in-frame clones only, not all of them. This table holds over 50,000 clones, around 89% found once. The sample in question was peripheral blood, obtained in the first trimester of pregnancy. The receptors originated from a female donor in good health, enrolled as a control in a pregnancy study.

V usage is TRBV19 and J usage is TRBJ1-3, with 8 bases matching TRBD1. The germline V gene encodes CDR1 LNHDA and CDR2 SQIVND (reference sequence). The length of the CDR3 is 16 residues. V lost 0 bases and J lost 2; bases outside the gene matches: 3. The chain's CDR3 is CASSIDATGAGNTIYF. The CDR3 DNA is TGTGCCAGTAGTATAGATGCGACAGGGGCTGGAAACACCATATATTTT.

This chain connects TRBV6-1 to TRBJ2-5; TRBD2 matches at 10 bases. This CDR3 contains 13 residues. CDR1 MNHNS and CDR2 SASEGT come from the germline V gene. Trimming took 6 bases from V and 5 from J; bases not matched to a gene: 3. CDR3 in amino acids: CASRAGGWETQYF. DNA of the CDR3: TGTGCCAGCAGAGCGGGGGGGTGGGAGACCCAGTACTTC.

The chain couples TRBV5-1 to TRBJ1-1; TRBD1 aligns across 9 bases. Germline assignment: CDR1 SGHRS and CDR2 YFSETQ. This CDR3 is built from 16 residues. J was trimmed by 1 base and V by 4 bases; bases with no gene match: 8. CDR3 coding DNA: TGCGCCAGCAGCCTGAGACAGGGGGGAGGGAACACTGAAGCTTTCTTT. It is translated as CASSLRQGGGNTEAFF.

The rearrangement links TRBV9 to TRBJ1-2; perhaps TRBD1 as D (5 bases). Germline V gene lookup returns CDR1 SGDLS and CDR2 YYNGEE. The CDR3 extends over 14 amino acids. V lost 4 bases to trimming and J lost 1 base, with 11 bases between them. Here the CDR3 DNA reads TGTGCCAGCAGCCCGACGACAGATAACTATGGCTACACCTTC. Protein sequence: CASSPTTDNYGYTF.

About this clone itself: The junction departs from germline at one end; a sequencing error may be responsible. V and J are TRBV10-3 and TRBJ1-6; 11 bases map to TRBD1. Germline CDR1 is ENHRY and CDR2 is SYGVKD. The CDR3 length is 14 residues. The CDR3 is CVISGQGADSPLHF. CDR3 DNA: TGTGTCATCAGTGGACAGGGGGCTGATTCACCCCTCCACTTT.

This clone showed up just once. V gene TRBV9 combines with J gene TRBJ1-1; TRBD1 is a possible D gene (5 bases). Trimming shortened V by 3 bases and J by 0 bases, and 6 bases separated the two germline ends. Germline V gene data show CDR1 as SGDLS and CDR2 as YYNGEE. CDR3 size: 13 residues. CDR3 DNA: TGTGCCAGCAGCGGACAGATGAACACTGAAGCTTTCTTT. Amino acid sequence: CASSGQMNTEAFF. The complete variable domain, with remaining parts taken from reference TRBV9 and TRBJ1-1, reads DSGVTQTPKHLITATGQRVTLRCSPRSGDLSVYWYQQSLDQGLQFLIQYYNGEERAKGNILERFSAQQFPDLHSELNLSSLELGDSALYFCASSGQMNTEAFFGQGTRLTVV.

The sample holds a few counts of this clone. The chain is built from TRBV19 and TRBJ1-4; weak D call: TRBD1 (6 bases). Trimming pared 1 base from V and 3 bases from J, leaving 15 bases between. This CDR3 spans 17 amino acids. The V gene's germline CDR1 is LNHDA and CDR2 SQIVND (reference sequence). Here the CDR3 reads CASSIVHRDPANEKLFF. In DNA form, the CDR3 reads TGTGCCAGTAGTATAGTCCACAGGGACCCAGCTAATGAAAAACTGTTTTTT.

A word on this clone: Other DNA sequences from this sample encode an identical CDR3 as well. The J gene is TRBJ2-1, the V gene TRBV11-3, with D perhaps matching TRBD2 (5 bases). The CDR3 consists of 13 residues. V gave up 2 bases and J gave up 4 bases, with 6 bases separating them. The germline gives CDR1 SGHNT, CDR2 YENEEA. DNA of the CDR3: TGTGCCAGCAGCTTACGCGGGTACAATGAGCAGTTCTTC. Encoded protein: CASSLRGYNEQFF. Together with reference TRBV11-3 and TRBJ2-1, the CDR3 gives the full variable domain: EAGVVQSPRYKIIEKKQPVAFWCNPISGHNTLYWYLQNLGQGPELLIRYENEEAVDDSQLPKDRFSAERLKGVDSTLKIQPAELGDSAVYLCASSLRGYNEQFFGPGTRLTVL.

The chain is built from TRBV7-6 and TRBJ2-1, with D perhaps matching TRBD2 (7 bases). The CDR3 length is 17 residues. Trimming left V 1 base short and J 7 bases short, with 20 bases between. Per germline, CDR1 SGHVS and CDR2 FNYEAQ. The DNA for the CDR3 is TGTGCCAGCAGCTTAGGGGTGAACGGGGGGCTGGGGAATGAGCAGTTCTTC. Its translation is CASSLGVNGGLGNEQFF. The entire variable domain, with the rest obtained from reference TRBV7-6 and TRBJ2-1, is as follows: GAGVSQSPRYKVTKRGQDVALRCDPISGHVSLYWYRQALGQGPEFLTYFNYEAQQDKSGLPNDRFSAERPEGSISTLTIQRTEQRDSAMYRCASSLGVNGGLGNEQFFGPGTRLTVL.

The chain carries TRBV19 and TRBJ1-5; D might be TRBD1 (5 bases). V was clipped by 4 bases and J by 0 bases, with 13 bases between them. CDR1 is LNHDA and CDR2 is SQIVND in the germline V gene (reference sequence). This CDR3 has 16 amino acids. The CDR3 sequence: CASSTTTVNSNQPQHF. Here the CDR3 DNA reads TGTGCCAGTAGTACAACGACAGTTAATAGCAATCAGCCCCAGCATTTT.

The genes are TRBV4-1 and TRBJ1-2; D is perhaps TRBD1 (5 bases). This CDR3 spans 15 amino acids. Germline V CDR1 and CDR2: MGHRA, YSYEKL. Deletions cut 0 bases from V and 8 bases from J, with 16 bases between. The CDR3 loop reads CASSQESRGTRGYTF. The DNA for the CDR3 is TGCGCCAGCAGCCAAGAAAGCCGGGGGACGCGGGGCTACACCTTC.

The V and J genes are TRBV5-5 and TRBJ2-1; TRBD2 matches at 8 bases. The CDR3 extends over 15 amino acids. V gave up 4 bases and J gave up 8 bases; unmatched junction bases: 11. CDR1 and CDR2 (germline): SGHKS, YYEKEE (reference sequence). The CDR3 sequence: CASSPMPGGQHEQFF. For the CDR3, the DNA is TGTGCCAGCAGCCCGATGCCGGGGGGGCAACATGAGCAGTTCTTC.

The table lists this clone with a few counts. V usage is TRBV6-4 and J usage is TRBJ2-3, with 9 nucleotides matching TRBD2. The trim removed 0 bases at V and 4 bases at J, leaving 2 bases unmatched. The CDR3 is 15 amino acids. Germline lookup yields CDR1 MRHNA and CDR2 SNTAGT. The CDR3 sequence is CASSDSRGGADTQYF. CDR3 bases: TGTGCCAGCAGTGACTCGCGGGGGGGAGCAGATACGCAGTATTTT.

The chain links TRBV14 to TRBJ2-1; 10 nucleotides line up with TRBD2. Germline V gives CDR1 SGHDN, CDR2 FVKESK. This CDR3 region has 14 residues. The J segment lost 7 bases and the V segment lost 4 bases, leaving 4 bases of the junction unmatched. CDR3 amino acids: CASSLAGGENEQFF. The DNA for the CDR3 is TGTGCCAGCAGCCTAGCGGGGGGTGAAAATGAGCAGTTCTTC.

This chain uses TRBV7-9 with TRBJ1-4, with a weak D call TRBD1 (6 bases). V lost 5 bases, J lost 5 bases, and 15 bases lay in between. Germline V gene sequence: CDR1 SEHNR, CDR2 FQNEAQ (reference sequence). The CDR3 has 15 amino acids. CDR3 protein: CASSPPDRDNEKLFF. CDR3 DNA sequence: TGTGCCAGCAGCCCACCGGACAGAGACAATGAAAAACTGTTTTTT.

CDR3 sequence reads: CASSRSGTAYNEQFF. The CDR3 DNA sequence: TGCGCCAGCAGCCGTTCCGGGACAGCGTACAATGAGCAGTTCTTC. The chain carries TRBV4-1 and TRBJ2-1; 7 bases line up with TRBD1. CDR3 length: 15 residues. Trimming removed 4 bases from V and 4 bases from J; junction bases left unmatched: 7. Germline CDR1 reads MGHRA; CDR2 reads YSYEKL.

The rearrangement links TRBV5-5 to TRBJ1-5, with a tentative D call TRBD1 (5 bases). V lost 1 base and J 1 base, leaving 9 bases between the germline ends. The germline V gene encodes CDR1 SGHKS and CDR2 YYEKEE (reference sequence). The CDR3 has 15 amino acids. CDR3 bases: TGTGCCAGCAGCTTGTCAGGGTGGAGCAATCAGCCCCAGCATTTT. It yields the protein CASSLSGWSNQPQHF.

This clone was recorded only once. J is TRBJ2-7 and V is TRBV7-9, with D hard to call. The CDR3 runs 13 residues. Trimming took off 5 bases at V and 5 bases at J, with 13 bases between the two ends. Per the germline V gene, CDR1 is SEHNR and CDR2 is FQNEAQ (reference sequence). The CDR3 nucleotides read TGTGCCAGCAGCCTAGGTCGTATCGACGAGCAGTACTTC. Translation: CASSLGRIDEQYF.

This rearrangement joins TRBV11-2 to TRBJ2-1, with 11 nucleotides matching TRBD2. V lost 3 bases, J lost 9 bases, and 7 bases stayed unmatched. Germline CDR1 SGHAT, CDR2 FQNNGV. This CDR3 region has 15 residues. The CDR3 here is CASSLLSGGAGEQFF. In DNA form, the CDR3 reads TGTGCCAGCAGCTTGCTTAGCGGGGGGGCGGGTGAGCAGTTCTTC.

This chain uses TRBV6-4 with TRBJ1-2; unclear D gene. The germline V and J ends were trimmed by 5 bases and 7 bases, with 14 bases remaining between them. CDR1 is MRHNA, CDR2 SNTAGT, per germline. This CDR3 comprises 13 residues. The CDR3 loop reads CASSPSLAVGYTF. The CDR3, as DNA: TGTGCCAGCAGTCCCTCCTTGGCGGTTGGCTACACCTTC.

The V call is TRBV25-1, the J call TRBJ1-3; D possibly corresponds to TRBD1 (5 bases). The CDR3 is made up of 14 amino acids. Germline V gene sequence: CDR1 MGHDK, CDR2 SYGVNS. Deletions cut 6 bases from V and 2 bases from J, with 11 bases between. Written as DNA, the CDR3 is TGTGCCAGCAGGTCGGGGGGTACTGGAAACACCATATATTTT. Protein sequence: CASRSGGTGNTIYF.

This clone has a handful of counts. The chain carries TRBV30 and TRBJ2-7; TRBD1 agrees at 9 bases. V lost 5 bases and J lost 1; bases outside the gene matches: 0. The CDR3 consists of 12 residues. Looked up from germline, CDR1 is GTSNPN and CDR2 is SVGIG (reference sequence). The CDR3 DNA follows: TGTGCCTGGGGACAGGGGTCCTACGAGCAGTACTTC. This translates into CAWGQGSYEQYF. Using reference TRBV30 and TRBJ2-7 for the parts outside the CDR3, the full variable domain is SQTIHQWPATLVQPVGSPLSLECTVEGTSNPNLYWYRQAAGRGLQLLFYSVGIGQISSEVPQNLSASRPQDRQFILSSKKLLLSDSGFYLCAWGQGSYEQYFGPGTRLTVT.

V and J are TRBV5-1 and TRBJ2-1; D not resolved. The CDR3 consists of 14 residues. Germline CDR1 is SGHRS and CDR2 is YFSETQ. Trimming left V 0 bases short and J 3 bases short, with 7 bases between. CDR3 coding DNA: TGCGCCAGCAGCTTGGCCCCGGGCTACAATGAGCAGTTCTTC. Protein product: CASSLAPGYNEQFF.